Described below is a single T cell receptor beta chain sequence and its context. This entry belongs to a study of control samples from healthy donors and cancer patients. The assay was immunoSEQ multiplex PCR, and TCRdb's table has in-frame clones only and misses some. The sample carries some 410,000 clones, 75% to 95% recorded once. This sequence originates from a man aged 35-49 years with head and neck cancer. The specimen was PBMCs.

CDR3 sequence (DNA): TGCAGCGTTGAAGGGAGACAGGGTGACTATGGCTACACCTTC. Translating gives CSVEGRQGDYGYTF. The chain uses TRBV29-1 and TRBJ1-2; TRBD1 matches at 7 bases. CDR3 length equals 14 residues. J gave up 3 bases and V 1 base, and 5 bases lay outside the gene matches. Germline CDR1 reads SQVTM; CDR2 reads ANQGSEA.